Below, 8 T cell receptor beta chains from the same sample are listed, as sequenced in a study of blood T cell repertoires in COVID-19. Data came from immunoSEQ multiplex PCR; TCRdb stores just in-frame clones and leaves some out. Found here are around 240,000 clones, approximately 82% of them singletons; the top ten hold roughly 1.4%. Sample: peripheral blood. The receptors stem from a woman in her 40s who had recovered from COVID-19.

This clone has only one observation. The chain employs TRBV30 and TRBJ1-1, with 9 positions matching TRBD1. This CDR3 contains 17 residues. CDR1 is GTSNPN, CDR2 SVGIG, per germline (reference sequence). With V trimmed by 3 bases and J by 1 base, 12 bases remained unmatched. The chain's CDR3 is CAWSPTRTGDKNTEAFF. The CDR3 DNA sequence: TGTGCCTGGAGCCCCACCCGGACAGGGGATAAGAACACTGAAGCTTTCTTT.

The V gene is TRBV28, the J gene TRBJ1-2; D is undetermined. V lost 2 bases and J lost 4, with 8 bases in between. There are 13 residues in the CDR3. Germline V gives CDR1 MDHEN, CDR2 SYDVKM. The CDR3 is CASSLGQSYGYTF. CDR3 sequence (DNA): TGTGCCAGCAGTTTAGGGCAGTCCTATGGCTACACCTTC.

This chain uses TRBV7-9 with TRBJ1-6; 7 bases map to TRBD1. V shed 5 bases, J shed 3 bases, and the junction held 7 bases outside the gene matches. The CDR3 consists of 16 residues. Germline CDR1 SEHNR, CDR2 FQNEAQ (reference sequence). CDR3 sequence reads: CASSRQGAVYNSPLHF. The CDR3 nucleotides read TGTGCCAGCAGCCGACAGGGCGCTGTCTATAATTCACCCCTCCACTTT.

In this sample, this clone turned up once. As DNA, the CDR3 is TGTGCCAGCAGCGCCGGGCGTAGCGGGGGCAGAGAGACCCAGTACTTC. Protein: CASSAGRSGGRETQYF. The V gene is TRBV13, the J gene TRBJ2-5, with 9 positions matching TRBD2. The CDR3 is 16 residues long. The J segment lost 4 bases and the V segment lost 5 bases, leaving 11 bases of the junction unmatched. The germline V gene has CDR1 PRHDT and CDR2 FYEKMQ (reference sequence). Combining the CDR3 with reference TRBV13 and TRBJ2-5 gives the whole variable domain AAGVIQSPRHLIKEKRETATLKCYPIPRHDTVYWYQQGPGQDPQFLISFYEKMQSDKGSIPDRFSAQQFSDYHSELNMSSLELGDSALYFCASSAGRSGGRETQYFGPGTRLLVL.

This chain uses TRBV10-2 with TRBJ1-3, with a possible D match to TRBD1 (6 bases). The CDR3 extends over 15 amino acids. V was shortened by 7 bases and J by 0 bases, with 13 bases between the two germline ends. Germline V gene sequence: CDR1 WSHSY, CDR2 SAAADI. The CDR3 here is CASTFNRDSGNTIYF. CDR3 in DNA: TGCGCCAGCACCTTCAACAGGGACTCTGGAAACACCATATATTTT.

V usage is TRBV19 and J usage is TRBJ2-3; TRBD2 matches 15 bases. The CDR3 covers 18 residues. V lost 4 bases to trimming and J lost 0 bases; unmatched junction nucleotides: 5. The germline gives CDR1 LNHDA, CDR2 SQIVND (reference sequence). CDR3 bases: TGTGCCAGTAGTACTGGACTAGCGGGGGGGCGGAGCACAGATACGCAGTATTTT. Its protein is CASSTGLAGGRSTDTQYF.

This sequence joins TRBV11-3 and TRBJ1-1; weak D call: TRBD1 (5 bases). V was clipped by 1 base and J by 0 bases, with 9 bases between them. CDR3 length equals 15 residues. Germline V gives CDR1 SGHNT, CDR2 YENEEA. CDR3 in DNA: TGTGCCAGCAGCTTAGGGGGCCAAATGAACACTGAAGCTTTCTTT. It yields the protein CASSLGGQMNTEAFF.

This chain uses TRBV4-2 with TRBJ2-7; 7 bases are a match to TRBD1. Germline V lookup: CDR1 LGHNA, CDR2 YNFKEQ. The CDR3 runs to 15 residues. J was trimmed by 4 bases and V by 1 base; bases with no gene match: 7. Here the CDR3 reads CASSQGAGGWYEQYF. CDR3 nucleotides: TGTGCCAGCAGCCAAGGGGCAGGGGGTTGGTACGAGCAGTACTTC.